The T cell receptor (beta chain) under discussion was sequenced for a study of cytomegalovirus exposure and HLA in healthy donors. Whole-study findings and limits: In a later analysis, the majority of CMV-associated beta chains seemingly showed HLA restriction. TRBV6-2, TRBV6-3 and some other V segments were unresolvable in 87-base-pair reads. Investigators reported around 150 TCR beta chains as tied to cytomegalovirus.

In the PCR, 60 Vbeta and 13 Jbeta primers were used. Methods used by the authors: Approximately 86 million unique TCR beta chains, 10 million to 14 million shared, were counted in a later analysis. Measured with immunoSEQ multiplex PCR; TCRdb has only the in-frame clones, and not every one. That table gives V, J and clone size, and the DNA gave D and trimming. The profile shows under 200,000 clones, 55% to 80% of them singletons. Turning to this clone: Its antigen remains unidentified.

The CDR3 length is 17 residues. Germline loops: CDR1 SGHNT, CDR2 YENEEA. V was pared by 1 base and J by 6 bases, with 8 bases of the junction left unmatched. The clonotype comes from a woman under 30 in good health and CMV-seropositive. The chain carries TRBV11-3 and TRBJ2-2; the match to TRBD2 covers 10 bases. The sample taken for sequencing was PBMCs. The CDR3 DNA reads as TGTGCCAGCAGCTTAGGAAGATCTAGCGGGAGCCCCGGGGAGCTGTTTTTT. Translation gives CASSLGRSSGSPGELFF. Variable domain in full (rest from reference TRBV11-3 and TRBJ2-2): EAGVVQSPRYKIIEKKQPVAFWCNPISGHNTLYWYLQNLGQGPELLIRYENEEAVDDSQLPKDRFSAERLKGVDSTLKIQPAELGDSAVYLCASSLGRSSGSPGELFFGEGSRLTVL.